This entry is about one TCR beta chain. Its target is unknown. A read error may explain this, as a much larger clone is one base away. Researchers took RNA transcripts and amplified the TCR beta CDR3 regions from them. A first-round RT-PCR of the TCR CDR3 used the HTBI primer set. TCRdb used MiXCR to reprocess the multiplex PCR reads, holding one entry per CDR3 protein. The sample records about 380,000 distinct CDR3 sequences, around an eighth being singletons. Germline V lookup: CDR1 SGHAT, CDR2 FQNNGV. The CDR3 is 14 residues long. This sample is drawn from a study of T cells in Graves' hyperthyroidism and ophthalmopathy. Study-wide findings and caveats: Researchers report that a 13 V-J model separated ophthalmopathy from stable hyperthyroidism.

This receptor was identified in a man aged 25-45 years with Graves' hyperthyroidism that later progressed to Graves' ophthalmopathy. The sequenced sample consisted of blood. V usage is TRBV11-2 and J usage is TRBJ2-2, with a possible D match to TRBD2 (5 bases). The CDR3 spells CASSLVQNTGEPFF. DNA for the CDR3: TGTGCCAGCAGCTTAGTACAGAACACCGGGGAGCCGTTTTTT. The variable domain in full, with the rest retrieved from reference TRBV11-2 and TRBJ2-2, is EAGVAQSPRYKIIEKRQSVAFWCNPISGHATLYWYQQILGQGPKLLIQFQNNGVVDDSQLPKDRFSAERLKGVDSTLKIQPAKLEDSAVYLCASSLVQNTGEPFFGEGSRLTVL.